The 31 T cell receptor beta chains listed next were all sequenced from one sample in a study of blood T cells in healthy people across ages. Then a second PCR, running roughly 7 to 11 cycles, was carried out with a sample-barcoded 5' primer and a J-beta primer mix. One entry per CDR3 protein results from TCRdb running MiXCR on the 5' RACE reads. The sample comprises about 760,000 distinct CDR3 sequences, 56% of which are singletons, and more than 25% rests with the top ten. The specimen was blood. Source of these receptors: a man between 35 and 55 years old in good health.

The chain recombines TRBV12-3 or TRBV12-4 with TRBJ2-3; 7 bases map to TRBD2. The CDR3 runs 18 residues. V gave up 6 bases and J gave up 4 bases; unmatched junction bases: 19. The DNA of the CDR3 is TGTGCCAGCAGAGGCGTTTTGGGAGGGCCGGTGGAGGCAGATACGCAGTATTTT. Encoded protein: CASRGVLGGPVEADTQYF.

This sequence joins TRBV6-5 and TRBJ2-7, with 7 bases matching TRBD1. Per germline, CDR1 MNHEY and CDR2 SVGAGI. The CDR3 loop spans 14 amino acids. V was pared by 5 bases and J by 3 bases, with 7 bases of the junction left unmatched. The CDR3 loop reads CASSKDRTFYEQYF. The CDR3, as DNA: TGTGCCAGCAGTAAGGACAGGACCTTCTACGAGCAGTACTTC.

A word on this clonotype: Germline is not matched at one junction end, which may reflect a read error. This chain connects TRBV7-3 to TRBJ2-6; 9 bases are a match to TRBD1. Germline assignment: CDR1 SGHTA and CDR2 FQGTGA. This CDR3 has 18 amino acids. This CDR3 reads CASSQNGQGSSGANVPTF. The CDR3 DNA reads TGTGCCAGCAGTCAAAACGGACAGGGGAGCTCTGGGGCCAACGTCCCGACTTTC.

The J gene is TRBJ2-1, the V gene TRBV6-4; D call uncertain. The tail of the sequence fits TRBJ2-7 better, so the J call may be wrong. Germline V gene sequence: CDR1 MRHNA, CDR2 SNTAGT. CDR3 length equals 17 residues. The CDR3 DNA follows: TGTGCCAGCAGTGACTCGTTAGGACCCAGCTCCTACAATGAGCAGTACTTC. Translation gives CASSDSLGPSSYNEQYF.

This clonotype has only a few counts. The chain couples TRBV7-9 to TRBJ2-3; 13 bases align to TRBD2. Losses at the gene ends were 5 bases for V and 2 bases for J; bases not matched to a gene: 7. Germline values: CDR1 SEHNR, CDR2 FQNEAQ (reference sequence). The CDR3 runs 17 residues. This CDR3 is CASSPRGTSGDTDTQYF. CDR3 coding DNA: TGTGCCAGCAGCCCCCGGGGGACTAGCGGGGACACAGATACGCAGTATTTT. Looking up the rest from reference TRBV7-9 and TRBJ2-3 gives the full variable domain: DTGVSQNPRHKITKRGQNVTFRCDPISEHNRLYWYRQTLGQGPEFLTYFQNEAQLEKSRLLSDRFSAERPKGSFSTLEIQRTEQGDSAMYLCASSPRGTSGDTDTQYFGPGTRLTVL.

This chain joins TRBV10-3 and TRBJ2-5, with unresolved D. Trimming removed 4 bases at V and 4 bases at J, with 13 bases between. The CDR3 runs to 14 residues. Germline-derived CDR1 and CDR2 are ENHRY and SYGVKD. The CDR3 region has the DNA TGTGCCATCAGTGGGACCCCCATTGGAGAGACCCAGTACTTC. It yields the protein CAISGTPIGETQYF.

The V gene is TRBV20-1, the J gene TRBJ2-4; TRBD1 matches at 7 bases. The tail of the sequence fits TRBJ2-5 better, so the J call may be wrong. The CDR3 consists of 16 residues. The germline CDR1 and CDR2 sequences are DFQATT and SNEGSKA (reference sequence). CDR3 protein: CSARDPTGARGETQYF. The CDR3 DNA sequence: TGCAGTGCTAGAGATCCTACAGGGGCGAGGGGAGAGACCCAGTACTTC.

The rearrangement uses TRBV12-3 or TRBV12-4 and TRBJ2-2; D is unclear. This CDR3 contains 16 residues. V was pared by 4 bases and J by 0 bases, with 12 bases between. The chain's CDR3 is CASSSGRRPNTGELFF. The CDR3 DNA follows: TGTGCCAGCAGTTCCGGTAGGAGACCGAACACCGGGGAGCTGTTTTTT.

The chain couples TRBV20-1 to TRBJ1-1; TRBD1 matches at 9 bases. The CDR3 is made up of 14 amino acids. CDR1 is DFQATT, CDR2 SNEGSKA, per germline (reference sequence). V dropped 5 bases and J dropped 6; count of bases not matched to a gene: 10. The CDR3 nucleotides read TGCAGTGCTCCCGCCGGGACAGGGACTGCTGAAGCTTTCTTT. Its translation: CSAPAGTGTAEAFF.

This CDR3 reads CASSLASRDRTNLNTGELFF. Written as DNA, the CDR3 is TGTGCCAGCAGCTTGGCTAGTCGGGACAGAACAAACTTAAACACCGGGGAGCTGTTTTTT. J is TRBJ2-2 and V is TRBV7-2, with TRBD1 identical over 7 bases. Germline V gene lookup returns CDR1 SGHTA and CDR2 FQGNSA. Germline trimming cut 3 bases from V and 2 bases from J; bases unmatched to any gene: 18. There are 20 residues in the CDR3.

Concerning this clonotype: Compared with germline, one end of the junction differs, possibly owing to a read error. The rearrangement joins TRBV29-1 to TRBJ2-1; TRBD2 matches at 7 bases. The CDR3 loop spans 12 amino acids. Germline V gene data show CDR1 as SQVTM and CDR2 as ANQGSEA. The CDR3 sequence: CGVGGSSNEQFF. The CDR3 DNA reads as TGCGGCGTTGGCGGGAGTAGTAATGAGCAGTTCTTC.

This clonotype showed up just a few times. The chain recombines TRBV4-2 with TRBJ2-7; TRBD1 agrees at 7 bases. The germline V gene has CDR1 LGHNA and CDR2 YNFKEQ. Losses at the gene ends were 4 bases for V and 6 bases for J; bases not matched to a gene: 12. This CDR3 is 15 amino acids long. In DNA form, the CDR3 reads TGTGCCAGCAGCCCGCTTAGACAGGGTACCCTCGAGCAGTACTTC. Protein sequence: CASSPLRQGTLEQYF.

This clonotype has a single count. The V gene is TRBV14, the J gene TRBJ1-4; the D is unclear. Germline V gene lookup returns CDR1 SGHDN and CDR2 FVKESK. The CDR3 runs 14 residues. V was trimmed by 3 bases and J by 4 bases, leaving 9 bases between them. The CDR3 here is CASSHLGSNEKLFF. The CDR3 coding sequence is TGTGCCAGCAGCCATCTCGGGAGTAATGAAAAACTGTTTTTT.

The chain couples TRBV5-1 to TRBJ2-1, with a tentative D call TRBD1 (5 bases). The CDR3 length is 15 residues. The V end lost 4 bases, the J end lost 5 bases, and 16 bases lay between the germline ends. Germline CDR1 is SGHRS and CDR2 is YFSETQ. The DNA for the CDR3 is TGCGCCAGCAGCACGGACATGGCCAAGGACAATGAGCAGTTCTTC. Residues: CASSTDMAKDNEQFF.

V and J are TRBV6-1 and TRBJ2-5, with TRBD1 matching over 9 bases. Germline CDR1 and CDR2: MNHNS and SASEGT. With V trimmed by 4 bases and J by 5 bases, 5 bases remained unmatched. The length of the CDR3 is 14 residues. This CDR3 is CASSGLTGGETQYF. CDR3 sequence (DNA): TGTGCCAGCAGTGGGCTGACAGGGGGGGAGACCCAGTACTTC.

The chain is built from TRBV29-1 and TRBJ2-1, with D tentatively TRBD1 (5 bases). V was trimmed by 3 bases and J by 5 bases, leaving 11 bases between them. CDR1 and CDR2 (germline): SQVTM, ANQGSEA. The CDR3 has 13 amino acids. The CDR3 is CSVDSRADNEQFF. CDR3 in DNA: TGCAGCGTTGACAGCAGGGCGGACAATGAGCAGTTCTTC.

This clonotype has just a few counts. The J gene is TRBJ2-3, the V gene TRBV3-1; D is possibly TRBD1 or TRBD2 (5 bases each). Trimming cost V 6 bases and J 6 bases, with 22 bases left between them. The CDR3 covers 16 residues. CDR1 is LGHDT, CDR2 YNNKEL, per germline (reference sequence). The CDR3 spells CASRLTGAGRSDTQYF. CDR3 DNA: TGTGCCAGCAGACTCACCGGGGCAGGGCGTTCGGATACGCAGTATTTT.

This clonotype occurred a few times. The chain combines TRBV10-3 with TRBJ2-5; D perhaps matches TRBD2 (5 bases). The CDR3 extends over 13 amino acids. The V and J ends lost 4 bases and 0 bases respectively, with 6 bases between them. Germline V gene lookup returns CDR1 ENHRY and CDR2 SYGVKD. The CDR3: CAISVEDQETQYF. The CDR3 DNA reads as TGTGCCATCAGTGTGGAGGACCAAGAGACCCAGTACTTC.

V gene TRBV7-9 combines with J gene TRBJ1-1; D remains ambiguous. Germline loops: CDR1 SEHNR, CDR2 FQNEAQ (reference sequence). The V end lost 2 bases, the J end lost 4 bases, and 14 bases lay between the germline ends. This CDR3 region has 15 residues. The CDR3 region is CASSLRIRGITEAFF. CDR3 DNA: TGTGCCAGCAGCTTAAGGATTCGAGGGATCACTGAAGCTTTCTTT.

The chain's CDR3 is CAISEGQRDQPQHF. The CDR3, as DNA: TGTGCCATCAGTGAGGGTCAGAGAGATCAGCCCCAGCATTTT. The chain carries TRBV10-3 and TRBJ1-5; D not resolved. CDR3 length equals 14 residues. Germline CDR1 reads ENHRY; CDR2 reads SYGVKD. The V gene lost 2 bases and the J gene lost 5 bases, with 10 bases spanning the gap.

The rearrangement uses TRBV10-3 and TRBJ2-1; D is ambiguous. The CDR3 totals 14 residues. Per germline, CDR1 ENHRY and CDR2 SYGVKD. V was pared by 3 bases and J by 5 bases, with 11 bases between. The CDR3 is CAISDDFGNNEQFF. CDR3 in DNA: TGTGCCATCAGTGACGATTTCGGCAACAATGAGCAGTTCTTC.

A few counts support this clonotype. The chain is built from TRBV6-2 or TRBV6-3 and TRBJ2-1, with TRBD1 identical over 11 bases. This CDR3 has 15 amino acids. The germline gives CDR1 MNHEY, CDR2 SVGEGT. J gave up 4 bases and V 6 bases, and 5 bases lay outside the gene matches. For the CDR3, the DNA is TGTGCCAGCAGCTGGGGACAGGGGGTTTACAATGAGCAGTTCTTC. Translated, it gives CASSWGQGVYNEQFF.

This clonotype was detected once. V gene TRBV6-2 or TRBV6-3 combines with J gene TRBJ2-5, with TRBD2 matching 11 bases. Per the germline V gene, CDR1 is MNHEY and CDR2 is SVGEGT. The CDR3 loop spans 16 amino acids. The J segment lost 2 bases and the V segment lost 5 bases, leaving 7 bases of the junction unmatched. DNA of the CDR3: TGTGCCAGCAGTAGAGTAGCGGGGGGGAAGCAAGAGACCCAGTACTTC. Translation gives CASSRVAGGKQETQYF.

The genes are TRBV7-9 and TRBJ2-1, with D perhaps TRBD2 (6 bases). This CDR3 has 15 amino acids. Per germline, CDR1 SEHNR and CDR2 FQNEAQ (reference sequence). The V and J ends lost 7 bases and 9 bases respectively, with 22 bases between them. Written as DNA, the CDR3 is TGTGCCAGCACCCTCCGGGAGCTAGTCTATGGTGAGCAGTTCTTC. This gives the protein CASTLRELVYGEQFF. Variable domain in full (rest from reference TRBV7-9 and TRBJ2-1): DTGVSQNPRHKITKRGQNVTFRCDPISEHNRLYWYRQTLGQGPEFLTYFQNEAQLEKSRLLSDRFSAERPKGSFSTLEIQRTEQGDSAMYLCASTLRELVYGEQFFGPGTRLTVL.

The J gene is TRBJ2-1, the V gene TRBV29-1, with a possible D match to TRBD1 (5 bases). This CDR3 has 14 amino acids. V was clipped by 5 bases and J by 2 bases, with 13 bases between them. Germline CDR1 and CDR2: SQVTM and ANQGSEA. DNA of the CDR3: TGCAGCGTTCAAGGGCAGGGAACCTACAATGAGCAGTTCTTC. Amino acids: CSVQGQGTYNEQFF.

This clonotype was seen only a few times. V gene TRBV6-4 combines with J gene TRBJ2-3; a possible D gene is TRBD2 (6 bases). CDR1 is MRHNA, CDR2 SNTAGT, per germline. The length of the CDR3 is 14 residues. Trimming left V 4 bases short and J 4 bases short, with 12 bases between. CDR3 in DNA: TGTGCCAGCAGTGTCGAGCGGGCCGCAGATACGCAGTATTTT. It is translated as CASSVERAADTQYF.

This clonotype was found a few times. J is TRBJ1-2 and V is TRBV15, with 7 bases identical to TRBD1. J gave up 2 bases and V 0 bases, and 6 bases lay outside the gene matches. The CDR3 has 16 amino acids. Germline V gene sequence: CDR1 LNHNV, CDR2 YYDKDF (reference sequence). For the CDR3, the DNA is TGTGCCACCAGCAGAGAGGAGGGGGCGGAAAACTATGGCTACACCTTC. Translated: CATSREEGAENYGYTF.

J is TRBJ2-6 and V is TRBV27, with D unclear. CDR1 and CDR2 from the germline V gene are MNHEY and SMNVEV (reference sequence). CDR3 length: 15 residues. V was trimmed by 7 bases and J by 2 bases, leaving 12 bases between them. CDR3 DNA sequence: TGTGCCAGCACCCCAGGAGTAACTGGGGCCAACGTCCTGACTTTC. This encodes CASTPGVTGANVLTF.

The chain links TRBV25-1 to TRBJ2-3, with 10 bases aligning to TRBD2. The CDR3 consists of 16 residues. V gave up 3 bases and J gave up 3 bases; unmatched junction bases: 6. From germline, CDR1 is MGHDK and CDR2 SYGVNS. CDR3 residues: CASSDQAGGLTDTQYF. For the CDR3, the DNA is TGTGCCAGCAGTGATCAAGCGGGGGGGCTAACAGATACGCAGTATTTT. The full variable domain, in which reference TRBV25-1 and TRBJ2-3 provide the parts outside the CDR3, is EADIYQTPRYLVIGTGKKITLECSQTMGHDKMYWYQQDPGMELHLIHYSYGVNSTEKGDLSSESTVSRIRTEHFPLTLESARPSHTSQYLCASSDQAGGLTDTQYFGPGTRLTVL.

There are a few counts of this clonotype. V gene TRBV9 combines with J gene TRBJ2-1, with 9 bases fitting TRBD2. CDR1 is SGDLS and CDR2 is YYNGEE in the germline V gene. V dropped 2 bases and J dropped 7; count of bases not matched to a gene: 7. CDR3 size: 15 residues. CDR3 loop: CASSVGRGGLNEQFF. CDR3 nucleotide sequence: TGTGCCAGCAGCGTTGGGCGGGGGGGCCTGAATGAGCAGTTCTTC.

The chain couples TRBV7-2 to TRBJ1-5, with D hard to call. The CDR3 consists of 14 residues. V dropped 4 bases and J dropped 7 bases, with 14 bases sitting between them. Germline CDR1 is SGHTA and CDR2 is FQGNSA. This CDR3 is CASSSSGPGQPQHF. CDR3 coding DNA: TGTGCCAGCAGCTCCTCAGGTCCGGGGCAGCCCCAGCATTTT.